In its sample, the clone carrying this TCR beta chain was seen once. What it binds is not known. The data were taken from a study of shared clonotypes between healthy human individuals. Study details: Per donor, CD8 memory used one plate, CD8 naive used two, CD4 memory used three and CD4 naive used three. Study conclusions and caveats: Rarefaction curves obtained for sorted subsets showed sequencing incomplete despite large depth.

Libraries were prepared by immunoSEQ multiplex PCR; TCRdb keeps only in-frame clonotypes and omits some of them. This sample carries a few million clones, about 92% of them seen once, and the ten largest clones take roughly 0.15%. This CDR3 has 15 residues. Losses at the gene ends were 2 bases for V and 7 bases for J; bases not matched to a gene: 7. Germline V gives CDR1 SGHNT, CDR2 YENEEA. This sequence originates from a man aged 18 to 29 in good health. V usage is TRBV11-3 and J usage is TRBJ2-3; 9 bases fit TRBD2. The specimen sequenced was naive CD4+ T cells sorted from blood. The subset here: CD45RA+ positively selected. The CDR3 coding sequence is TGTGCCAGCAGCTTATACGCGGGGGGGCTGAATACGCAGTATTTT. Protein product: CASSLYAGGLNTQYF. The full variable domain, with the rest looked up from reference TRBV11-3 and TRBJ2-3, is EAGVVQSPRYKIIEKKQPVAFWCNPISGHNTLYWYLQNLGQGPELLIRYENEEAVDDSQLPKDRFSAERLKGVDSTLKIQPAELGDSAVYLCASSLYAGGLNTQYFGPGTRLTVL.